The clone carrying this T cell receptor (beta chain) was found many times. Its antigen is undetermined. These data are taken from a study of spatial heterogeneity in lung cancer. The time point was: sample taken at primary tumor resection. The donor group consisted of under 90 patients who had untreated, early-stage non-small cell lung cancer. Whole RNA from tumor, nontumor lung or frozen PBMC was sequenced unsorted. Every individual TCR cDNA molecule carried its own unique molecular identifier, which allowed correction of PCR and sequencing errors. TCRdb recomputed calls from the 5' RACE reads with MiXCR, one row per CDR3 protein. The sample has just over 75,000 distinct CDR3 sequences; about 8% are singletons. Findings and caveats of the study: Blood contained ubiquitous expanded tumor TCRs more at resection than at follow-up.

The TCR sequence derives from a male donor with early-stage non-small cell lung cancer. This sample comprised PBMCs, obtained at surgery.

The CDR3 is CSVGAVQETQYF. For the CDR3, the DNA is TGCAGCGTTGGGGCAGTACAAGAGACCCAGTACTTC. V usage is TRBV29-1 and J usage is TRBJ2-5, with D uncertain. The CDR3 has 12 amino acids. V lost 4 bases and J lost 2, with 8 bases in between. CDR1 SQVTM and CDR2 ANQGSEA come from the germline V gene.